These 6 T cell receptor beta chains were sequenced from one sample in a study of CD8+CD57+ T cells in acquired aplastic anemia. Using genomic DNA as the template, TCR beta VDJ and CDR3 profiling was carried out. Each CDR3 protein gets one entry after TCRdb re-called the reads with MiXCR. Of hundreds of thousands of distinct CDR3 sequences listed, approximately 33% are singletons. The patients chosen for sequencing had shown expansion of CD8+CD57+ cells (detected by flow cytometry). Sequencing was carried out using sorted CD4+, CD8+, or CD8+CD57+ T cells (not recorded which) from PBMCs. The receptors were gathered from a human donor with aplastic anemia.

V usage is TRBV6-5 and J usage is TRBJ2-5; 8 bases are a match to TRBD1. The trim removed 3 bases at V and 6 bases at J, leaving 9 bases unmatched. In germline, CDR1 is MNHEY, CDR2 SVGAGI. The length of the CDR3 is 15 residues. As DNA, the CDR3 is TGTGCCAGCAGTTATATTGGGACAGGACCCAAGACCCAGTACTTC. It encodes CASSYIGTGPKTQYF.

This clonotype has at least ten counts. V is TRBV7-9 and J is TRBJ2-7, with D possibly TRBD2 on 5 matching bases. CDR3 size: 14 residues. Trimming stripped 5 bases from V and 1 base from J, with 12 bases between. The germline V gene encodes CDR1 SEHNR and CDR2 FQNEAQ (reference sequence). CDR3 DNA: TGTGCCAGCAGCCCGCGGACTGGTTCCTACGAGCAGTACTTC. This gives the protein CASSPRTGSYEQYF. The full variable domain, its missing parts supplied by reference TRBV7-9 and TRBJ2-7, is DTGVSQNPRHKITKRGQNVTFRCDPISEHNRLYWYRQTLGQGPEFLTYFQNEAQLEKSRLLSDRFSAERPKGSFSTLEIQRTEQGDSAMYLCASSPRTGSYEQYFGPGTRLTVT.

This clonotype was counted many times. CDR3 loop: CASSEARWGYTF. The CDR3 DNA follows: TGTGCCAGCAGTGAGGCCCGGTGGGGCTACACCTTC. The chain links TRBV2 to TRBJ1-2; D is ambiguous. Deletions cut 3 bases from V and 8 bases from J, with 10 bases between. The germline CDR1 and CDR2 sequences are SNHLY and FYNNEI. The CDR3 is 12 residues long. Based on the CDR3 plus reference TRBV2 and TRBJ1-2, the full variable domain is EPEVTQTPSHQVTQMGQEVILRCVPISNHLYFYWYRQILGQKVEFLVSFYNNEISEKSEIFDDQFSVERPDGSNFTLKIRSTKLEDSAMYFCASSEARWGYTFGSGTRLTVV.

Note on this clonotype: A junction boundary mismatches the germline segment, possibly from a read error. The V and J genes are TRBV15 and TRBJ1-1; 10 positions match TRBD1. This CDR3 is built from 14 residues. CDR1 is LNHNV and CDR2 is YYDKDF in the germline V gene (reference sequence). The CDR3: CSTSRGQGRTEAFF. The CDR3 coding sequence is TGTTCCACCAGCAGGGGACAGGGGAGGACTGAAGCTTTCTTT. The whole variable domain, filled in from reference TRBV15 and TRBJ1-1, reads DAMVIQNPRYQVTQFGKPVTLSCSQTLNHNVMYWYQQKSSQAPKLLFHYYDKDFNNEADTPDNFQSRRPNTSFCFLDIRSPGLGDTAMYLCSTSRGQGRTEAFFGQGTRLTVV.

Comments on this clonotype: This may stem from a read error, because a much larger clone lies one nucleotide away. The J gene is TRBJ2-5, the V gene TRBV4-3, with D perhaps matching TRBD1 or TRBD2 (6 bases each). The CDR3 has 14 residues. Per germline, CDR1 LGHNA and CDR2 YSLEER. Trimming pared 5 bases from V and 5 bases from J, leaving 15 bases between. The DNA of the CDR3 is TGCGCCAGCAGCGCGTACAGGGCGGGGGAGACCCAGTACTTC. Protein product: CASSAYRAGETQYF.

This clonotype was detected ten times or more. The V and J genes are TRBV19 and TRBJ2-7, with D possibly matching TRBD2 (5 bases). The CDR3 spans 15 residues. The V end was cut by 5 bases, the J end by 4 bases, with 18 bases between. Germline-derived CDR1 and CDR2 are LNHDA and SQIVND (reference sequence). The chain's CDR3 is CASSYADGGGYEQYF. Written as DNA, the CDR3 is TGTGCCAGTAGTTACGCGGACGGCGGAGGATACGAGCAGTACTTC. Drawing the rest from reference TRBV19 and TRBJ2-7, the complete variable domain is DGGITQSPKYLFRKEGQNVTLSCEQNLNHDAMYWYRQDPGQGLRLIYYSQIVNDFQKGDIAEGYSVSREKKESFPLTVTSAQKNPTAFYLCASSYADGGGYEQYFGPGTRLTVT.